Included here is one TCR beta chain sequence, with context. The antigen is not known. Time point reported: peripheral blood 6 weeks after treatment start. This sample stems from a study of PD-L1 blockade in urothelial cancer. On the study more broadly: About 90% of the 29 patients were men who had bladder-origin urothelial cancer. Median blood clonality was around 0.08, with 82,636 unique TCRs. Study conclusions and caveats: Better survival was predicted when blood TCR clonality before treatment fell below the median.

Data came from immunoSEQ multiplex PCR; TCRdb stores just in-frame clones and leaves some out. In the table there are about 36,000 clones, roughly 84% of which are singletons. The receptor's source is a man aged 35 to 55 with urothelial cancer. This material consisted of PBMCs, taken around atezolizumab (anti-PD-L1) treatment.

Here the CDR3 DNA reads TGTGCCAGCAGCTTAGTCGGACAGGGGGCACGTATTGAGCAGTACTTC. Translation: CASSLVGQGARIEQYF. The chain carries TRBV7-2 and TRBJ2-7, with 11 nucleotides matching TRBD1. Trimming took 1 base from V and 7 from J; bases not matched to a gene: 9. CDR1 is SGHTA and CDR2 is FQGNSA in the germline V gene. The CDR3 is 16 amino acids.